This TCR beta chain appears in the sequencing data of a study of shared clonotypes between healthy human individuals (dated by TCRdb to the early 2020s). A note on the overall study: A couple of women and a few men aged 18 to 49 years were included in the cohort. Per donor, three plates each were used for CD4 naive and CD4 memory, two for CD8 naive, and one for CD8 memory. To estimate repertoire size and how much clonotypes are shared between individuals, the study performed deep sequencing of blood TCR repertoires from 4 to 6 healthy adults. Libraries were prepared and TCR repertoires were sequenced by different laboratories using diverse techniques, in order to increase sequencing depth and limit assay-specific biases. Between about 0.8 and 9 billion PBMCs per donor were obtained by leukapheresis.

The paper's findings and limits, for the study overall: Sampling was limited to blood, and TCR repertoires in tissue likely differ from TCR repertoires in blood. Compared with non-shared clonotypes, clonotypes shared by all four sorted-subset donors had higher generation probabilities. Incomplete sequencing was indicated by rarefaction of sorted-subset datasets, despite the large sequencing depth. Pairwise subsampling led to the expectation that sequencing depth would affect the degree of clonotype sharing among donors. Estimated clonotype richness was generally larger for naive than for memory subsets. When a handful of donors were compared, the shared fraction of clonotypes was roughly 4.8% for naive CD4, approximately 3.3% for naive CD8, about 2.5% for memory CD4, and 0.4% for memory CD8. The genetic and exposure-history diversity represented was limited by the small number of donors.

The CDR3 starts with the cysteine, ends with the phenylalanine, and has 15 residues. Only the CDR3 portion is preserved as DNA: 45 bases, with reading frame beginning at the first base. The germline V gene (reference sequence) provides CDR1 MNHEY and CDR2 SMNVEV. Clipping removes 6 bases from V and 6 bases from J, with 8 as the unmatched junction base count. Healthy HIV-negative adults with no recently reported acute infections or vaccinations were included as donors. Every donor was a Caucasian adult residing in Nashville, Tennessee, USA. CD4+ T cells were enriched by magnetic negative selection; naive cells were then positively selected on CD45RA, and the negative fraction formed the memory subset. Blood was collected by leukapheresis, and PBMCs were isolated by Ficoll-Histopaque density gradient centrifugation and then cryopreserved in liquid nitrogen vapor phase. Analytical flow cytometry was used to check the purity and quantity of every magnetically sorted T cell population. Genomic DNA was isolated from every sorted fraction and measured by UV absorbance on a Nanodrop 2000c.

A note on this clone: Which antigen it targets is not known. There are no base qualities to consult, and no much larger clone falls within one base.

Using the deep immunoSEQ assay, TCR CDR3 regions were amplified from genomic DNA by multiplex PCR. Genomic DNA extracted from each cell subset was distributed evenly over all wells of several immunoSEQ 96-well plates, and each plate served as one replicate. For sorted subsets, about 210 ng of genomic DNA, equivalent to around 29,000 T cell genomes, went into each replicate PCR. Purified libraries were quantified with a Qubit 3.0 fluorometer, sized on a Bioanalyzer 2100, and re-quantified with the KAPA Library Quantification kit. A separate single-read 150-cycle Illumina NextSeq 550 flow cell was used to sequence each immunoSEQ 96-well plate. Per the authors' processing: Because only junctional sequences without quality scores were contained in the immunoSEQ output, filtering matching that applied to full-length reads could not be performed. To assign V/J genes and CDR3, sequences were annotated using PyIR, a Python wrapper for IgBLAST v1.9, with IMGT germline references. Any read was removed if the V/J assignment was weak (E-value above 1e-6), the CDR3 was missing, or the read contained stop codons, out-of-frame junctions, or ambiguous translated residues. V3J clonotypes were defined by identical inferred V gene, J gene, and CDR3 amino acid sequence. Percentage overlap between repertoires was computed as shared unique clonotypes divided by the size of the smaller repertoire. Repertoire richness was assessed with RTK rarefaction, the Chao1 estimator, and Recon v2.1 estimates of unobserved clonotypes. Generation probabilities were computed with OLGA for all TCRbeta clonotypes obtained by the gDNA method from several donors. Drawn from immuneACCESS, this table holds only the in-frame rearrangements with V and J called that TCRdb kept. Clones are partly lost; checked studies trace under half to an unresolved V gene and leave the rest unexplained. The V and J calls and the clone size are those of that table, but D and trimming were determined from the DNA. Counted in this sample were over a million clones; roughly 96% of them appeared once. Of the sample, 0.95% to 1.5% falls within the top ten clones.

In this chain, TRBV27 is recombined with TRBJ1-5; 10 bases in the middle match TRBD1. The origin of this receptor is a man in his thirties or forties in good health. Sequencing used naive CD4+ T cells sorted from blood. The cell subset or site label, read with the paper, signifies: CD45RA+ positively selected. The CDR3 here reads CASSRDRGGSQPQHF. The nucleotide sequence is TGTGCCAGCAGCCGGGACAGGGGCGGGAGTCAGCCCCAGCATTTT.